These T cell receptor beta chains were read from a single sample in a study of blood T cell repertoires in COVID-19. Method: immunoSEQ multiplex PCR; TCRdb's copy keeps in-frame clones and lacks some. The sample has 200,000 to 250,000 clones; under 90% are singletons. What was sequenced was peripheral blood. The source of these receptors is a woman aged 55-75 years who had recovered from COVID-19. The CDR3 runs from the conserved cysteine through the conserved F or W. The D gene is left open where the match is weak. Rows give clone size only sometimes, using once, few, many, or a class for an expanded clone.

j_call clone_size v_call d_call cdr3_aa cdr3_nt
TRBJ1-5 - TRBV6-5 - CASLGVNSNQPQHF TGTGCCAGCTTAGGGGTTAATAGCAATCAGCCCCAGCATTTT
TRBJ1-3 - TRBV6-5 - CASSPGHGIIVYF TGTGCCAGCAGTCCGGGACACGGGATAATTGTATATTTT
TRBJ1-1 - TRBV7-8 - CASRRGHGTEAFF TGTGCCAGCCGGAGGGGTCATGGCACTGAAGCTTTCTTT
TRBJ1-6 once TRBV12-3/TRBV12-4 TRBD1 CASRQGGNSPLHF TGTGCCAGCAGACAGGGGGGAAATTCACCCCTCCACTTT
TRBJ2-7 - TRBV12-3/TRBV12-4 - CASSTGSYEQYF TGTGCCAGCAGTACCGGCTCCTACGAGCAGTACTTC
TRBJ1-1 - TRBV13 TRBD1 CASSLGTGATEAFF TGTGCCAGCAGCTTAGGGACAGGGGCAACTGAAGCTTTCTTT
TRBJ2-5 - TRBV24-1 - CATSDSGGGGGETQYF TGTGCCACCAGTGACTCCGGGGGCGGGGGAGGAGAGACCCAGTACTTC
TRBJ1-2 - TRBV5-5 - CASSPVPNYGYTF TGTGCCAGCAGCCCCGTCCCTAACTATGGCTACACCTTC
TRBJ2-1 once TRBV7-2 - CASSLVVSEQFF TGTGCCAGCAGCTTAGTAGTGAGTGAGCAGTTCTTC
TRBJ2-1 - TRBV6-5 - CASSSSAEQFF TGTGCCAGCAGTTCTAGCGCCGAGCAGTTCTTC
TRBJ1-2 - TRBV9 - CASSAAAVEGYTF TGTGCCAGCAGCGCAGCGGCCGTTGAGGGCTACACCTTC
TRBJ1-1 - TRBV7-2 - CASSRSRGSDTEAFF TGTGCCAGCAGCCGTTCCAGGGGCTCGGACACTGAAGCTTTCTTT
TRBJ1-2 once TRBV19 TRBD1 CASSTEGARGYTF TGTGCCAGTAGTACCGAGGGGGCGCGGGGCTACACCTTC
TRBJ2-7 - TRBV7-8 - CASSSDRVAYEQYF TGTGCCAGCAGCTCCGACAGAGTCGCCTACGAGCAGTACTTC
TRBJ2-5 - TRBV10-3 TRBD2 CAIKQAGGTETQYF TGTGCCATCAAGCAAGCGGGGGGGACAGAGACCCAGTACTTC
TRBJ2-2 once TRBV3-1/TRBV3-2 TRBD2 CASSQGHSGGPDTGELFF TGTGCCAGCAGCCAAGGCCATAGCGGGGGGCCAGACACCGGGGAGCTGTTTTTT
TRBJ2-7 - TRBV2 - CASSTGYEQYF TGTGCCAGCAGTACGGGTTACGAGCAGTACTTC
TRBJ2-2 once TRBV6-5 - CASTRQVNTGELFF TGTGCCAGCACAAGACAGGTCAACACCGGGGAGCTGTTTTTT